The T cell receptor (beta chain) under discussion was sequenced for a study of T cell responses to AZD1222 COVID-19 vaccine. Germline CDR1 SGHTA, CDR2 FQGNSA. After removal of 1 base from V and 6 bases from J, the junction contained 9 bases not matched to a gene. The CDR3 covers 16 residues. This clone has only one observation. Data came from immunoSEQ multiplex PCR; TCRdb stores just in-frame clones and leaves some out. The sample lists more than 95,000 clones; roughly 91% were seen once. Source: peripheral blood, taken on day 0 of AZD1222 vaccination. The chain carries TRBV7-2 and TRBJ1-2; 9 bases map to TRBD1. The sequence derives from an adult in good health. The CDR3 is CASSLEGSGTGNGYTF. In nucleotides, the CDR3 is TGTGCCAGCAGCTTAGAGGGGTCCGGGACAGGGAATGGCTACACCTTC.